These 8 T cell receptor beta chains originate from one sample sequenced in a study of blood T cell repertoires in COVID-19 (dated by TCRdb to the early 2020s). Preparation of the library involved the immunoSEQ multiplex PCR assay. The table comes from immuneACCESS by way of TCRdb, which keeps in-frame sequences with V and J called. Part of the clones is missing from these tables; in studies checked, under half for an unresolved V gene and the rest for unknown reasons. The sample data list approximately 200,000 clones, and roughly 87% of these were observed just once. The top ten clonotypes cover under 2.5% of the sample. The sample was peripheral blood. The source of these receptors is a middle-aged man with active or convalescent COVID-19.

The chain uses TRBV12-5 and TRBJ2-5; TRBD2 is a possible D gene (6 bases). There are 14 residues in the CDR3. The germline CDR1 and CDR2 sequences are LGHNT and FRNRAP. V was clipped by 8 bases and J by 5 bases, with 18 bases between them. CDR3 sequence (DNA): TGTGCTAGTAATACGGTCGGGGGTCGGGAGACCCAGTACTTC. Protein product: CASNTVGGRETQYF. Combining the CDR3 with reference TRBV12-5 and TRBJ2-5 gives the whole variable domain DARVTQTPRHKVTEMGQEVTMRCQPILGHNTVFWYRQTMMQGLELLAYFRNRAPLDDSGMPKDRFSAEMPDATLATLKIQPSEPRDSAVYFCASNTVGGRETQYFGPGTRLLVL.

The genes are TRBV4-1 and TRBJ1-2; D is ambiguous. CDR3 size: 13 residues. The V end lost 1 base, the J end lost 8 bases, and 11 bases lay between the germline ends. Germline CDR1 MGHRA, CDR2 YSYEKL. This CDR3 reads CASSQVTRSGYTF. Written as DNA, the CDR3 is TGCGCCAGCAGCCAAGTCACACGGAGCGGCTACACCTTC.

The chain joins TRBV7-2 to TRBJ1-5; 8 nucleotides align to TRBD1. V gave up 5 bases and J gave up 5 bases; unmatched junction bases: 5. Looked up from germline, CDR1 is SGHTA and CDR2 is FQGNSA. CDR3 length: 14 amino acids. Here the CDR3 DNA reads TGTGCCAGCAGCCTTACAGGGGGGGATCAGCCCCAGCATTTT. It is translated as CASSLTGGDQPQHF.

The rearrangement links TRBV11-2 to TRBJ1-2; the match to TRBD1 covers 8 bases. Germline assignment: CDR1 SGHAT and CDR2 FQNNGV. Trimming cost V 5 bases and J 8 bases; bases outside gene matches: 10. This CDR3 has 14 residues. The CDR3 loop is CASSRSVRGQGYTF. The CDR3 DNA follows: TGTGCCAGCAGCCGATCGGTCAGGGGGCAGGGCTACACCTTC. The full variable domain, completed using reference TRBV11-2 and TRBJ1-2, is EAGVAQSPRYKIIEKRQSVAFWCNPISGHATLYWYQQILGQGPKLLIQFQNNGVVDDSQLPKDRFSAERLKGVDSTLKIQPAKLEDSAVYLCASSRSVRGQGYTFGSGTRLTVV.

The chain combines TRBV7-9 with TRBJ2-7; tentatively, D is TRBD1 (5 bases). V gave up 5 bases and J gave up 2 bases, with 13 bases separating them. The CDR3 is made up of 14 amino acids. Germline CDR1 is SEHNR and CDR2 is FQNEAQ (reference sequence). The CDR3 here is CASSDPGNTYEQYF. CDR3 bases: TGTGCCAGCAGCGACCCAGGGAACACCTACGAGCAGTACTTC.

The chain carries TRBV5-1 and TRBJ1-1, with 10 bases identical to TRBD1. The CDR3 consists of 18 residues. V lost 1 base, J lost 4 bases, and 13 bases stayed unmatched. Germline V CDR1 and CDR2: SGHRS, YFSETQ. CDR3 loop: CASSLYGQGVQSGTEAFF. CDR3 coding DNA: TGCGCCAGCAGCTTGTACGGACAGGGGGTTCAGTCGGGCACTGAAGCTTTCTTT.

V usage is TRBV4-1 and J usage is TRBJ1-5, with 10 nucleotides matching TRBD1. With V trimmed by 4 bases and J by 2 bases, 5 bases remained unmatched. The CDR3 sequence is 16 residues long. Germline assignment: CDR1 MGHRA and CDR2 YSYEKL. The CDR3 DNA follows: TGCGCCAGCAGCCCACGACAGGGGGCCGGCAATCAGCCCCAGCATTTT. As protein: CASSPRQGAGNQPQHF.

The CDR3 nucleotides are TGTGCCAGCAGTCGACATACCTCGGGAAACACCATATATTTT. Encoded protein: CASSRHTSGNTIYF. The V call is TRBV6-5, the J call TRBJ1-3; D is ambiguous. CDR3 length equals 14 residues. The germline V gene has CDR1 MNHEY and CDR2 SVGAGI. V lost 5 bases and J 4 bases, leaving 12 bases between the germline ends.